This T cell receptor (beta chain) was sequenced in a study of cytomegalovirus exposure and HLA in healthy donors. The wider study: A subsequent analysis reported that the roughly 120 validation repertoires were produced on the same platform that had also been used for the 600 to 800 first-cohort repertoires. General observations from the study: The study labeled fewer than 200 TCR beta chains cytomegalovirus-associated. Within the approximately 130 validation repertoires, first-cohort TCR clusters tended to co-occur, according to a later analysis. Both high specificity and high sensitivity reportedly marked the classifier's diagnosis of cytomegalovirus status.

Deletions cut 4 bases from V and 4 bases from J, with 14 bases between. The CDR3 contains 14 residues. Germline values: CDR1 MNHEY, CDR2 SVGAGI. Measured with immunoSEQ multiplex PCR; TCRdb has only the in-frame clones, and not every one. The sample lists approximately 170,000 clones, about 90% occurring once. Of note for this clone: Its antigen remains unidentified.

This chain joins TRBV6-5 and TRBJ2-7, with D possibly matching TRBD2 (6 bases). Sequencing input: PBMCs. This clonotype was obtained from a woman aged 18-30 years in good health and CMV-seropositive. The CDR3 DNA is TGTGCCAGCAGTTTAGGACTAAGGAATTACGAGCAGTACTTC. Residues: CASSLGLRNYEQYF.